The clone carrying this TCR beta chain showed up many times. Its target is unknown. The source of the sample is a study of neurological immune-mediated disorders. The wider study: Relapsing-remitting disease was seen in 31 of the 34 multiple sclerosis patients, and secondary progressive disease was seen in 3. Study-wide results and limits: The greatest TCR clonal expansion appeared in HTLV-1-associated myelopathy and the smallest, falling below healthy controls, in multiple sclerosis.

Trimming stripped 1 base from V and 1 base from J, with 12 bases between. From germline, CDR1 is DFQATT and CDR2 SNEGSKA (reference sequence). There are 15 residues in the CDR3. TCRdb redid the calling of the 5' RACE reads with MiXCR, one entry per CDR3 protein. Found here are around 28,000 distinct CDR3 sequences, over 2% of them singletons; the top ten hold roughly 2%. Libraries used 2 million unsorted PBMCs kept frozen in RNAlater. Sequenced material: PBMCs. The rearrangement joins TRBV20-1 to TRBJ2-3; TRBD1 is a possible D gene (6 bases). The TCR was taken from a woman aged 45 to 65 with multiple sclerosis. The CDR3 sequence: CSARGQGPRTDTQYF. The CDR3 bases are TGCAGTGCTAGAGGGCAGGGGCCTCGCACAGATACGCAGTATTTT.